Sequencing of this T cell receptor beta chain was carried out in a study of identical twins. General study results and limits: Without tracking the same donors, conclusions rested on cross-sectional statistical analysis.

Carrying unique molecular identifiers, the cDNA also gained a universal primer site through template switching. MiXCR was run by TCRdb on the 5' RACE reads, yielding one entry per CDR3 protein. Of around 530,000 distinct CDR3 sequences in the sample, 13% to 15% were seen once. Regarding this clonotype: Its antigen is not identified.

The CDR3 is 18 amino acids. With V trimmed by 1 base and J by 6 bases, 11 bases remained unmatched. Germline V CDR1 and CDR2: SGHDN, FVKESK. These same records also appear under a second study, on yellow fever vaccine responses in identical twins.

This TCR was recovered from a woman younger than 35 in good health. The gene calls are TRBV14 and TRBJ2-3; 12 positions agree with TRBD2. Source material: CD4+ T cells sorted from blood. CDR3 loop: CASSQAGVTSGGLDTQYF. CDR3 nucleotides: TGTGCCAGCAGCCAAGCGGGCGTGACTAGCGGGGGACTGGATACGCAGTATTTT.